This TCR beta chain was profiled in a study of post-analysis software for immune sequencing data. The wider study: Several disease courses (relapsing-remitting, secondary progressive and progressive-relapsing) of multiple sclerosis were included.

Overall study results and limits: Compared with controls, patients showed significantly lower normalized Chao1 diversity. In patients, TRBV5-6, TRBV5-1 and TRBV20-1 belonged to roughly 5 TRBV segments found more frequently than in controls.

This clonotype occurred many times. Its antigen is unknown. Libraries were made from TCR beta cDNA, and they carried unique molecular identifiers. Starting from about 0.98 to 11 million T cells, the study yielded a few hundred thousand cDNA molecules. TCRdb ran MiXCR on the PCR reads and lists one entry per CDR3 protein. Among 170,000 or so distinct CDR3 sequences listed, about 32% were seen once. The CDR3 loop spans 15 amino acids. V lost 0 bases to trimming and J lost 3 bases, with 12 bases between them. The germline CDR1 and CDR2 sequences are MGHRA and YSYEKL. This TCR derives from a girl aged 5 to 17 with multiple sclerosis. The sample comprised blood. The chain carries TRBV4-1 and TRBJ2-7; a possible D gene is TRBD2 (6 bases). CDR3 amino acids: CASSQDPGTGYEQYF. The CDR3 region has the DNA TGCGCCAGCAGCCAAGATCCAGGGACTGGCTACGAGCAGTACTTC.